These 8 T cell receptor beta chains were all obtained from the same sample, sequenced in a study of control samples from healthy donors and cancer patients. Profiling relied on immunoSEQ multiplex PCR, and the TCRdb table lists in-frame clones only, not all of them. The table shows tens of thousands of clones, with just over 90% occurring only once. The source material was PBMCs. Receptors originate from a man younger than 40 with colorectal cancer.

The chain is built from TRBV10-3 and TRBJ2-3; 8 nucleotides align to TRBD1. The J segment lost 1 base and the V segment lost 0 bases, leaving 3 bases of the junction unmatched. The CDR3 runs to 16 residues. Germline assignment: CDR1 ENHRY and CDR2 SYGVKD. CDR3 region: CAISESPGQGTDTQYF. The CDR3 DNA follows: TGTGCCATCAGTGAGTCGCCGGGACAGGGCACAGATACGCAGTATTTT.

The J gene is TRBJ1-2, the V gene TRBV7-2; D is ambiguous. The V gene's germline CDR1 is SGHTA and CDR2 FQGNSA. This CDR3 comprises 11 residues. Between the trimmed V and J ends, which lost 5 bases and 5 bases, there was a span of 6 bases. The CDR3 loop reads CASSLSYGYTF. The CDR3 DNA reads TGTGCCAGCAGCCTCAGTTATGGCTACACCTTC. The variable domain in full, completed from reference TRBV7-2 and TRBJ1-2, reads GAGVSQSPSNKVTEKGKDVELRCDPISGHTALYWYRQSLGQGLEFLIYFQGNSAPDKSGLPSDRFSAERTGGSVSTLTIQRTQQEDSAVYLCASSLSYGYTFGSGTRLTVV.

This chain's CDR3 is CASGLLGNSYNEQFF. In DNA form, the CDR3 reads TGTGCTAGTGGTTTACTTGGTAATTCCTACAATGAGCAGTTCTTC. V gene TRBV12-5 combines with J gene TRBJ2-1; D gene uncertain. The V end was cut by 3 bases, the J end by 1 base, with 10 bases between. Per the germline V gene, CDR1 is LGHNT and CDR2 is FRNRAP. The CDR3 loop spans 15 amino acids.

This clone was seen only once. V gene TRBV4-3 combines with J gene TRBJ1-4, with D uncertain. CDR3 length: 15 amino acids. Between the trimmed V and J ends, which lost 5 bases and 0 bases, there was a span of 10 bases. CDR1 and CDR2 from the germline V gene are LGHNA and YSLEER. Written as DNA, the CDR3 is TGCGCCAGCAGCTATCGGGATTCAACTAATGAAAAACTGTTTTTT. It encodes CASSYRDSTNEKLFF.

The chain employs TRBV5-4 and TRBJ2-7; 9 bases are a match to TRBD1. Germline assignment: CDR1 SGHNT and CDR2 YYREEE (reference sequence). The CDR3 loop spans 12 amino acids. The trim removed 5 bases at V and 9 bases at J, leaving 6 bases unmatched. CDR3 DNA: TGTGCCAGCAGTGACGGACAGGGGAGGCAGTACTTC. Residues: CASSDGQGRQYF.

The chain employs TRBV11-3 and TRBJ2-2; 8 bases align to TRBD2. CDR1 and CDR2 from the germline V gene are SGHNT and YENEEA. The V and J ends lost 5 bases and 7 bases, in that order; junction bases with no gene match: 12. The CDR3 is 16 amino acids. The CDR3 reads CASSPTAGVVGGELFF. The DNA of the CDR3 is TGTGCCAGCAGCCCGACAGCGGGGGTAGTTGGCGGGGAGCTGTTTTTT.

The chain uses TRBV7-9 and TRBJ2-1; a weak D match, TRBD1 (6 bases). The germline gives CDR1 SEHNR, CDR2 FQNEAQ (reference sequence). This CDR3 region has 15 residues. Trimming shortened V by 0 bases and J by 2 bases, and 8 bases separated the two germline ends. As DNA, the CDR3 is TGTGCCAGCAGCTTAGCAGGGGGTGCCTACAATGAGCAGTTCTTC. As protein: CASSLAGGAYNEQFF.

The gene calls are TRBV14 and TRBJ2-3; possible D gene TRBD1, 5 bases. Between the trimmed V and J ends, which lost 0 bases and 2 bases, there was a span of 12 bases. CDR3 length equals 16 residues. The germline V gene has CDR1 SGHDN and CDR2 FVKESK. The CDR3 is CASSQEGRFYTDTQYF. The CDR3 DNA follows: TGTGCCAGCAGCCAAGAGGGGCGTTTCTACACAGATACGCAGTATTTT. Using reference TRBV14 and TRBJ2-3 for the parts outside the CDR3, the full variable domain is EAGVTQFPSHSVIEKGQTVTLRCDPISGHDNLYWYRRVMGKEIKFLLHFVKESKQDESGMPNNRFLAERTGGTYSTLKVQPAELEDSGVYFCASSQEGRFYTDTQYFGPGTRLTVL.